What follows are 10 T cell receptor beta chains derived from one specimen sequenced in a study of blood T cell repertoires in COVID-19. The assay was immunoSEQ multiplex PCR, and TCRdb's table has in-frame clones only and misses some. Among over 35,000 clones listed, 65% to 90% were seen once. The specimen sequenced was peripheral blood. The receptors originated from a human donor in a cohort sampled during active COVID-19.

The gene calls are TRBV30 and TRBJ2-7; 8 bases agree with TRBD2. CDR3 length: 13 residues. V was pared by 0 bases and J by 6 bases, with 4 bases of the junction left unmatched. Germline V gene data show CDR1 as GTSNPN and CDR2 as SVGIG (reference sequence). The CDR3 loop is CAWSVTAGVEQYF. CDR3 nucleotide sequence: TGTGCCTGGAGTGTTACAGCGGGGGTCGAGCAGTACTTC.

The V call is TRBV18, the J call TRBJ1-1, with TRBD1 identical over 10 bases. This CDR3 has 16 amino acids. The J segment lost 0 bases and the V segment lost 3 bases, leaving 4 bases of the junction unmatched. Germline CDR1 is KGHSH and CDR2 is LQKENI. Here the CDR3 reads CASSPGQGRVNTEAFF. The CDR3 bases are TGTGCCAGCTCACCGGGACAGGGGAGGGTGAACACTGAAGCTTTCTTT.

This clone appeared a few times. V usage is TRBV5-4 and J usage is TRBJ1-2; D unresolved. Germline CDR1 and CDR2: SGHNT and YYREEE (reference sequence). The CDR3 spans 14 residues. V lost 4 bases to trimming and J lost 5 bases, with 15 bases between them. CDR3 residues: CASSPGGARYGYTF. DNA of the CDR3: TGTGCCAGCAGCCCCGGAGGCGCGAGATATGGCTACACCTTC.

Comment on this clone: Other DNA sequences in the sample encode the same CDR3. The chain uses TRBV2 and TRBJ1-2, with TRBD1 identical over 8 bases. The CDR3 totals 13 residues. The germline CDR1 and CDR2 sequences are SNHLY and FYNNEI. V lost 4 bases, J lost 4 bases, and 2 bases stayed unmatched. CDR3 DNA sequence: TGTGCCAGCAGTGGCGGACAGGGCTATGGCTACACCTTC. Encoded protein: CASSGGQGYGYTF.

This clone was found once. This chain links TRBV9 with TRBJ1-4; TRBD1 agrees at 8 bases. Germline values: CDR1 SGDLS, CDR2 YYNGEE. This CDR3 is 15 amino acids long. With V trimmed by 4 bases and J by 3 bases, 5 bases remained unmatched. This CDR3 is CASSLQGAPNEKLFF. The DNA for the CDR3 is TGTGCCAGCAGCCTCCAGGGGGCTCCTAATGAAAAACTGTTTTTT.

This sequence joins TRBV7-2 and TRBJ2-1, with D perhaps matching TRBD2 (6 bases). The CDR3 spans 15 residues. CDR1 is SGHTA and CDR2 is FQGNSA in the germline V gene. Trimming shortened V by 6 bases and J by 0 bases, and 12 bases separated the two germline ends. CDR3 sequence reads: CASSRVADSYNEQFF. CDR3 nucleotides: TGTGCCAGCAGTCGTGTAGCGGACTCCTACAATGAGCAGTTCTTC.

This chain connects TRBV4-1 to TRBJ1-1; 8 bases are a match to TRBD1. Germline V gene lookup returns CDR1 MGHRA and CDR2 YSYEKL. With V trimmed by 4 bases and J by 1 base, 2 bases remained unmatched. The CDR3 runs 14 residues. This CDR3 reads CASSRGQGNTEAFF. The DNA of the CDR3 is TGCGCCAGCAGCCGCGGACAGGGGAACACTGAAGCTTTCTTT.

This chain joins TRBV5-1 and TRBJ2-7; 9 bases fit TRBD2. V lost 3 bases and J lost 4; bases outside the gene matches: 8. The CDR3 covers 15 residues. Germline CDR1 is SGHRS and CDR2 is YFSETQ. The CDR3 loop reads CASSSGASGVYEQYF. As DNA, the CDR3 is TGCGCCAGCAGCTCCGGGGCTAGCGGGGTTTACGAGCAGTACTTC.

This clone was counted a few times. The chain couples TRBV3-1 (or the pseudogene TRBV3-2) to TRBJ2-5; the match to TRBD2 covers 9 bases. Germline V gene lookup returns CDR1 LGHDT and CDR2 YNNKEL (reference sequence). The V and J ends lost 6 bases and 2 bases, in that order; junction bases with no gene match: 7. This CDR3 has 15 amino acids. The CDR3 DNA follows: TGTGCCAGCAGTCGCGGGGGGGCAGGTCAAGAGACCCAGTACTTC. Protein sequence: CASSRGGAGQETQYF.

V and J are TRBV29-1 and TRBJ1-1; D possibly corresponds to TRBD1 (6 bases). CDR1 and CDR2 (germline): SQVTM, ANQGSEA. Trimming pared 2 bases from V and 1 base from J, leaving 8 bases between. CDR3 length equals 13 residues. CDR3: CSVEQGRNTEAFF. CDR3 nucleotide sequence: TGCAGCGTTGAACAGGGGCGGAACACTGAAGCTTTCTTT.